This passage covers 7 T cell receptor beta chains from one sample sequenced in a study of shared T cell receptors in the human thymus. The table came from immunoSEQ multiplex PCR; TCRdb's copy has only in-frame clones and leaves some out. The table shows roughly 550,000 clones, with approximately 80% occurring only once. The same sample was also used in a study of human thymus T cells.

Sequenced: thymocytes. Every receptor here comes from a boy younger than two with a congenital heart defect.

This sequence joins TRBV9 and TRBJ2-2; TRBD1 is a possible D gene (6 bases). The germline gives CDR1 SGDLS, CDR2 YYNGEE. Trimming stripped 4 bases from V and 2 bases from J, with 30 bases between. The CDR3 loop spans 21 amino acids. DNA for the CDR3: TGTGCCAGCAGCCCACCGAGGGGGTTAGGGGGAGTCCGTCATAACACCGGGGAGCTGTTTTTT. Encoded protein: CASSPPRGLGGVRHNTGELFF.

J is TRBJ2-1 and V is TRBV29-1; TRBD2 matches at 12 bases. J was trimmed by 2 bases and V by 2 bases; bases with no gene match: 13. The germline V gene has CDR1 SQVTM and CDR2 ANQGSEA. The length of the CDR3 is 19 residues. CDR3 residues: CSVEMAIGSSGRAYNEQFF. The DNA of the CDR3 is TGCAGCGTTGAAATGGCTATCGGGTCTAGCGGGAGGGCCTACAATGAGCAGTTCTTC.

The rearrangement links TRBV27 to TRBJ1-1; D gene uncertain. The ends were cut back, 6 bases at V and 1 base at J, with 12 bases in the middle. This CDR3 contains 14 residues. Germline CDR1 reads MNHEY; CDR2 reads SMNVEV (reference sequence). CDR3 residues: CASSPAQPNTEAFF. The CDR3 bases are TGTGCCAGCAGCCCTGCACAGCCGAACACTGAAGCTTTCTTT.

This chain links TRBV6-1 with TRBJ2-7; 9 nucleotides align to TRBD1. Germline lookup yields CDR1 MNHNS and CDR2 SASEGT. After removal of 6 bases from V and 5 bases from J, the junction contained 8 bases not matched to a gene. CDR3 length: 14 amino acids. CDR3 bases: TGTGCCAGCAGGGTCCGGGACAGGGAGGACGAGCAGTACTTC. The encoded protein is CASRVRDREDEQYF.

CDR3 amino acids: CSAREFDEQFF. The CDR3 DNA reads as TGCAGTGCTAGAGAATTCGATGAGCAGTTCTTC. The rearrangement uses TRBV20-1 and TRBJ2-1; D gene ambiguous. This CDR3 has 11 residues. Looked up from germline, CDR1 is DFQATT and CDR2 is SNEGSKA (reference sequence). V lost 0 bases, J lost 8 bases, and 5 bases lay in between.

This clone has only one observation. J is TRBJ1-2 and V is TRBV28; 8 nucleotides match TRBD1. The CDR3 totals 17 residues. V was pared by 5 bases and J by 7 bases, with 18 bases of the junction left unmatched. The germline V gene has CDR1 MDHEN and CDR2 SYDVKM. Here the CDR3 reads CASSTPQGAPAMCGYTF. CDR3 DNA sequence: TGTGCCAGCAGTACCCCTCAGGGGGCCCCAGCTATGTGTGGCTACACCTTC.

The rearrangement joins TRBV18 to TRBJ1-2, with 8 bases fitting TRBD1. Per germline, CDR1 KGHSH and CDR2 LQKENI. Trimming took 2 bases from V and 4 from J; bases not matched to a gene: 9. CDR3 length: 16 residues. The CDR3 protein is CASSPAGNRGSYGYTF. CDR3 DNA: TGTGCCAGCTCACCAGCGGGGAACAGGGGGTCCTATGGCTACACCTTC.